The 5 T cell receptor beta chains presented below share a single source sample, sequenced in a study of cytomegalovirus exposure and HLA in healthy donors. TCRdb's table, derived via immunoSEQ multiplex PCR, lists solely in-frame clones and lacks some. The table lists some 170,000 clones, approximately 89% of them singletons. Material: PBMCs. The receptors derive from a man aged 25 to 45 in good health and CMV-seropositive.

The chain has TRBV28 and TRBJ1-4; 7 bases agree with TRBD1. CDR1 is MDHEN, CDR2 SYDVKM, per germline. This CDR3 is 15 amino acids long. V lost 4 bases, J lost 4 bases, and 6 bases stayed unmatched. CDR3 sequence reads: CASSSWDSFNEKLFF. In DNA, the CDR3 is TGTGCCAGCAGTTCCTGGGACAGCTTTAATGAAAAACTGTTTTTT.

J is TRBJ2-1 and V is TRBV6-1; 10 bases map to TRBD2. Germline CDR1 MNHNS, CDR2 SASEGT. The CDR3 consists of 15 residues. V was clipped by 3 bases and J by 4 bases; unmatched bases: 3. CDR3 loop: CASSEASGGYNEQFF. CDR3 coding DNA: TGTGCCAGCAGTGAGGCTAGCGGGGGATACAATGAGCAGTTCTTC.

The chain has TRBV11-1 and TRBJ1-6; no clear D. V lost 3 bases, J lost 13 bases, and 16 bases lay in between. Looked up from germline, CDR1 is SGHAT and CDR2 is FQDESV (reference sequence). The length of the CDR3 is 14 residues. This CDR3 is CASSFGRRLDPLHF. CDR3 nucleotide sequence: TGTGCCAGCAGCTTTGGACGCCGGCTTGACCCCCTCCACTTT. The variable domain in full, with the rest retrieved from reference TRBV11-1 and TRBJ1-6, is EAEVAQSPRYKITEKSQAVAFWCDPISGHATLYWYRQILGQGPELLVQFQDESVVDDSQLPKDRFSAERLKGVDSTLKIQPAELGDSAMYLCASSFGRRLDPLHFGNGTRLTVT.

The rearrangement uses TRBV29-1 and TRBJ1-2; no clear D. The CDR3 contains 14 residues. Germline V lookup: CDR1 SQVTM, CDR2 ANQGSEA. Trimming cost V 3 bases and J 5 bases, with 16 bases left between them. The CDR3 DNA is TGCAGCGTTGAGGACGGGGTAAGAAGATATGGCTACACCTTC. It yields the protein CSVEDGVRRYGYTF.

The rearrangement links TRBV7-9 to TRBJ1-4, with D maybe TRBD1 (6 bases). The CDR3 spans 16 residues. In germline, CDR1 is SEHNR, CDR2 FQNEAQ (reference sequence). Trimming left V 4 bases short and J 5 bases short, with 17 bases between. CDR3 residues: CASSSWGARGNEKLFF. The CDR3 nucleotides are TGTGCCAGCAGCTCCTGGGGGGCGAGAGGGAATGAAAAACTGTTTTTT. The full variable domain, in which reference TRBV7-9 and TRBJ1-4 provide the parts outside the CDR3, is DTGVSQNPRHKITKRGQNVTFRCDPISEHNRLYWYRQTLGQGPEFLTYFQNEAQLEKSRLLSDRFSAERPKGSFSTLEIQRTEQGDSAMYLCASSSWGARGNEKLFFGSGTQLSVL.